This record covers a single T cell receptor beta chain. Its antigen remains undetermined. No quality values exist for individual bases; no much larger clone is one base distant. This entry comes from a study of Ad26.COV2.S vaccination and SARS-CoV-2 variants (dated by TCRdb to about 2021). With respect to the entire study: Vaccine-arm donors were drawn from COV1001, a multicentre, randomized, double-blind, placebo-controlled phase I-IIa trial of Ad26.COV2.S in healthy adults. Ad26.COV2.S was administered intramuscularly at 5 x 10^10 or 1 x 10^11 viral particles, either as a single shot or as two shots given 56 days apart. The specificity and breadth of SARS-CoV-2-reactive T cell receptors after Ad26.COV2.S vaccination were assessed by TCRbeta repertoire sequencing. The TCR-sequenced set comprised approximately 32 samples: around 20 Ad26.COV2.S vaccine recipients, 5 placebo recipients and 8 SARS-CoV-2 convalescent individuals. Trial participants were randomized into five groups of five: low-dose or high-dose Ad26.COV2.S given once or twice, or placebo on both occasions. Throughout the experiments and outcome assessment, investigators stayed blinded to trial group allocation. What the authors observed across the whole study: It was noted by the authors that total T cell responses may have been underestimated by the TCR breadth and depth analyses. Compared with placebo recipients, Ad26.COV2.S recipients showed higher spike-specific TCR breadth (P = 0.0014). After vaccination, substantial breadth of spike-specific CD8+ and CD4+ T cell responses was reported. The study was not powered to compare responses between vaccine doses or regimens. Comparable non-spike TCR breadth was observed between vaccine and placebo recipients, consistent with only spike being contained in the vaccine.

V is pruned by 2 bases and J by 5 bases, leaving 15 bases of the junction without a gene match. The germline V gene encodes CDR1 SGDLS and CDR2 YYNGEE. The CDR3 spans 18 residues, from the cysteine through the phenylalanine. Only the CDR3 part of the read is kept: 54 bases, read in frame from the first base. TCRbeta CDR3 regions were sequenced with the immunoSEQ Assay. After extraction, genomic DNA underwent amplification by bias-controlled multiplex PCR, followed by high-throughput sequencing. In the source study's methods: To quantify the absolute abundance of every unique TCRbeta CDR3 region, sequences were collapsed and filtered. Usable DNA was measured by amplifying reference genes present in all nucleated cells, and TCRbeta template counts were normalized to that usable DNA to estimate T cell fraction. Repertoire TCRs were annotated as SARS-CoV-2-specific when V gene, CDR3 amino acid sequence and J gene were exactly matched to a known reactive TCR set. The reference SARS-CoV-2 TCR set was derived from MIRA and filtered for enrichment in COVID-19-positive ImmuneCODE repertoires, a step that removed public or cross-reactive TCRs. Drawing on the MIRA antigens, annotated TCRs were analysed further at the level of specific ORF or position within ORF. Breadth was defined as the number of annotated unique rearrangements divided by the total number of unique productive rearrangements, and depth was defined as the summed frequency of the annotated unique rearrangements. Group comparisons of TCR breadth used two-sided Wilcoxon rank-sum tests. TCRdb took over this immuneACCESS table, retaining in-frame rearrangements with V and J assigned. Such tables are incomplete; in checked studies, under half of the missing clones stem from an unresolved V gene, and the remainder is unexplained. V, J and clone size are those of that table, while D and trimming were read from the DNA. This sample comprises some 390,000 clones, 80% to 90% of them detected only once. Of the sample, around 3.4% is held by the ten largest clones.

Taken with the paper, the label for treatment or condition translates to: some 20 received Ad26.COV2.S at low or high dose, single or two shots; about 5 received placebo; per-sample allocation not given. For vaccine and placebo recipients, the sequenced repertoires came from samples collected on day 63 after the first injection. In Cohort 1b, more than 20 adults aged 18-55 years were enrolled at a single site in Boston, USA, between 29 July and 7 August 2020. Ad26.COV2.S was a replication-incompetent adenovirus type 26 vector expressing a prefusion-stabilized SARS-CoV-2 spike protein from the original Wuhan strain.

Sequences were derived from peripheral blood, sampled in a trial of Ad26.COV2.S vaccine versus placebo. The chain was built from TRBV9 and TRBJ1-2; 10 junctional bases match TRBD1. The receptor was derived from a person aged 18-65 years who received the Ad26.COV2.S COVID-19 vaccine or a placebo. CDR3 reads: CASSVDIEPGQGIYGYTF. Here is the DNA: TGTGCCAGCAGCGTGGATATAGAGCCGGGACAGGGGATTTATGGCTACACCTTC.